Described below is a single T cell receptor beta chain sequence and its context. This specimen comes from a study of blood T cell repertoires in COVID-19. About the study: COVID-19 samples, acute and convalescent, were from the United States, Italy and Spain. PBMCs, B-cell-depleted T cells, or T cells provided the cDNA or gDNA that made up the material.

Per the study methods: Estimation of nucleated cell counts was performed using reference gene primer amplification. Generated by immunoSEQ multiplex PCR, the TCRdb table keeps only in-frame clones and is missing some. V and J calls and clone size are copied from that table; D and trimming were computed from the DNA. The sample lists some 320,000 clones; more than 70% were seen once. This TCR derives from a woman between 45 and 60 years old who had recovered from COVID-19. The material sequenced was peripheral blood.

The CDR3 region is CASSEVGGDRKQFF. The CDR3 region has the DNA TGTGCCAGCAGTGAAGTCGGAGGGGACAGGAAGCAGTTCTTC. The chain links TRBV6-1 to TRBJ2-1; TRBD1 agrees at 8 bases. The V gene's germline CDR1 is MNHNS and CDR2 SASEGT. V dropped 1 base and J dropped 11; count of bases not matched to a gene: 7. This CDR3 contains 14 residues.